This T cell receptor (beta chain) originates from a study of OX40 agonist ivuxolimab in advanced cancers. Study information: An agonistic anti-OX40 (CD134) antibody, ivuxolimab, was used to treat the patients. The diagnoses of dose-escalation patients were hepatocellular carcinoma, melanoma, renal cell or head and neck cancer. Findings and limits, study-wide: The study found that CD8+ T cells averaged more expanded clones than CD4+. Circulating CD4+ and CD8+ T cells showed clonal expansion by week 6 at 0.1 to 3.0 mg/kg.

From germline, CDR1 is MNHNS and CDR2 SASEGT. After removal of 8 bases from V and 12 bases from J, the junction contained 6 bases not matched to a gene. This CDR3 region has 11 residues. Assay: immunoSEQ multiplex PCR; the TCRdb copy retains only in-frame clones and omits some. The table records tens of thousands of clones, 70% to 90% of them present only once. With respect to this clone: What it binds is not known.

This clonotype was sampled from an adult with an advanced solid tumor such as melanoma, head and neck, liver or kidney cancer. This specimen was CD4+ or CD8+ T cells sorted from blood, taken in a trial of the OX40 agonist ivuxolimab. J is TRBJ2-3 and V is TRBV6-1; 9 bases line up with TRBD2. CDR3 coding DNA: TGTGCCAGCGGGCTAGCGGGAAATCAGTATTTT. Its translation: CASGLAGNQYF.